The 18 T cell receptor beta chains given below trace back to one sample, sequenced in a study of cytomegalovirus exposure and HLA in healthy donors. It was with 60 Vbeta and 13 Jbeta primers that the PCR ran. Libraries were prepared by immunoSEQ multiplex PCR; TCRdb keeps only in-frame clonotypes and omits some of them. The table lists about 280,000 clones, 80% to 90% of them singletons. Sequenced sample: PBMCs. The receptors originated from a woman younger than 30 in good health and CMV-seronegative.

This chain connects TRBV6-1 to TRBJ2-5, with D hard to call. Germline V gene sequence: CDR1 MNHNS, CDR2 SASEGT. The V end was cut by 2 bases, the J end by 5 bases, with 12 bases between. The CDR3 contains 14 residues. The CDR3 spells CASSEKNLRETQYF. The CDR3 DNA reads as TGTGCCAGCAGTGAAAAGAACCTTCGGGAGACCCAGTACTTC.

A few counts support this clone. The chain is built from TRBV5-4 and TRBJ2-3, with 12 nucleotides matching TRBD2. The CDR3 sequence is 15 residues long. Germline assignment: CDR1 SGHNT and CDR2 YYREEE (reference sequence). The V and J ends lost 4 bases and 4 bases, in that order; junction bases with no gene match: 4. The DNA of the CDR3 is TGTGCCAGCAGCCCTAGCGGGGGGGCTGCAGATACGCAGTATTTT. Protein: CASSPSGGAADTQYF. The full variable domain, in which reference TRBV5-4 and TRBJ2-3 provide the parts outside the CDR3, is ETGVTQSPTHLIKTRGQQVTLRCSSQSGHNTVSWYQQALGQGPQFIFQYYREEENGRGNFPPRFSGLQFPNYSSELNVNALELDDSALYLCASSPSGGAADTQYFGPGTRLTVL.

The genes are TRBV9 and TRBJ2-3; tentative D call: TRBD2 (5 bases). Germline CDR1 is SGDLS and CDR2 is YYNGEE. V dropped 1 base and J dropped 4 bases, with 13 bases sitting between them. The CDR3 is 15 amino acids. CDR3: CASSVLTGIADTQYF. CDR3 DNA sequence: TGTGCCAGCAGCGTACTGACGGGGATCGCAGATACGCAGTATTTT.

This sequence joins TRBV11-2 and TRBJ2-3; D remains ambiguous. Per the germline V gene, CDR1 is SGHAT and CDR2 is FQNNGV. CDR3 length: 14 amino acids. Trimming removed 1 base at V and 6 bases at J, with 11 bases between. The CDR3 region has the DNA TGTGCCAGCAGCTTAGTAGTGCGCGGTGATACGCAGTATTTT. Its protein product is CASSLVVRGDTQYF.

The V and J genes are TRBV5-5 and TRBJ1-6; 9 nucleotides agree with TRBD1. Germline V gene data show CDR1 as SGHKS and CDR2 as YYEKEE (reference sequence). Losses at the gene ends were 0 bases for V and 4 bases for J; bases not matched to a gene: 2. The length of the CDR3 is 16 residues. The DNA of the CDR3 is TGTGCCAGCAGCTTGGATGGGACAGGGTATAATTCACCCCTCCACTTT. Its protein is CASSLDGTGYNSPLHF.

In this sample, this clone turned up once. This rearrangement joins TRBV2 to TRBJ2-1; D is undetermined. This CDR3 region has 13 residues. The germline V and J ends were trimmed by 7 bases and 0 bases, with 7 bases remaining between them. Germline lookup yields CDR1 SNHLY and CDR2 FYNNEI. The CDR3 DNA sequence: TGTGCCAGCATTAAGAGCTCCTACAATGAGCAGTTCTTC. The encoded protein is CASIKSSYNEQFF.

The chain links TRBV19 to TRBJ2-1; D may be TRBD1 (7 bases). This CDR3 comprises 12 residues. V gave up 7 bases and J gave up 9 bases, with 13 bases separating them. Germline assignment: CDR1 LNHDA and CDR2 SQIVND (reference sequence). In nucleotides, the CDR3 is TGTGCCAGTACCCACAGGGGAGGTGAGCAGTTCTTC. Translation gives CASTHRGGEQFF.

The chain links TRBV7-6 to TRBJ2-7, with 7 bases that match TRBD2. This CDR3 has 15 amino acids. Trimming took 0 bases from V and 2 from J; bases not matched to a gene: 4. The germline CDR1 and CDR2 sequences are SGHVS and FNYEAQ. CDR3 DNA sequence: TGTGCCAGCAGCTTAGCGGGGACTACCGCCTACGAGCAGTACTTC. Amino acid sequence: CASSLAGTTAYEQYF.

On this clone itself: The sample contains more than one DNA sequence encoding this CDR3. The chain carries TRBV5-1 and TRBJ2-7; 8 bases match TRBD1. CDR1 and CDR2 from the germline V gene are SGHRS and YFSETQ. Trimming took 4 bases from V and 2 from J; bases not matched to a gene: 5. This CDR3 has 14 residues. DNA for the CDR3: TGCGCCAGCAGCGCCGGACAGGGCGCCTACGAGCAGTACTTC. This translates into CASSAGQGAYEQYF.

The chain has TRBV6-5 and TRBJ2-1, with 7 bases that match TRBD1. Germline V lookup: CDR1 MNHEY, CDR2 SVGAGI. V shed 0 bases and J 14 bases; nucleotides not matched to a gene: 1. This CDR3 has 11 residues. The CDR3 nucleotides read TGTGCCAGCAGTTACTCGCAGGGGGAGTTCTTC. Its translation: CASSYSQGEFF.

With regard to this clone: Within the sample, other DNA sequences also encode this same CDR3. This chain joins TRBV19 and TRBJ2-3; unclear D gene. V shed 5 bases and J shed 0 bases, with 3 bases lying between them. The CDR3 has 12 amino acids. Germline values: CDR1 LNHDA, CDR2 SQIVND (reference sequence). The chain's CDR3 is CASSPSTDTQYF. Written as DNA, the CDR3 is TGTGCCAGTAGTCCGAGCACAGATACGCAGTATTTT.

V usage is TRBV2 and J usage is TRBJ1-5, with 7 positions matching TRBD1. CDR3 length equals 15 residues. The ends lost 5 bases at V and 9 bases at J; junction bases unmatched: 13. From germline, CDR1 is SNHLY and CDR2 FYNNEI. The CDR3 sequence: CASSYTRDSGRPQHF. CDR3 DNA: TGTGCCAGCAGTTATACTCGGGACAGCGGTCGGCCCCAGCATTTT.

The CDR3 reads CASREDRGPTLTSYGYTF. CDR3 nucleotide sequence: TGTGCCAGCAGGGAAGACAGGGGGCCGACCCTTACTAGCTATGGCTACACCTTC. The chain recombines TRBV7-9 with TRBJ1-2; 10 bases fit TRBD1. Germline V gene lookup returns CDR1 SEHNR and CDR2 FQNEAQ (reference sequence). V shed 6 bases, J shed 4 bases, and the junction held 17 bases outside the gene matches. The CDR3 consists of 18 residues.

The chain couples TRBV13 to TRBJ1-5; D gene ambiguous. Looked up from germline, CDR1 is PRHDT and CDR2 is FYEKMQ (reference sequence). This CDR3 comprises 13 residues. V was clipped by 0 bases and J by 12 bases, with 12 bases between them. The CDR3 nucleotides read TGTGCCAGCAGCTTAGGCCGACAACCGCGCCAGCATTTT. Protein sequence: CASSLGRQPRQHF.

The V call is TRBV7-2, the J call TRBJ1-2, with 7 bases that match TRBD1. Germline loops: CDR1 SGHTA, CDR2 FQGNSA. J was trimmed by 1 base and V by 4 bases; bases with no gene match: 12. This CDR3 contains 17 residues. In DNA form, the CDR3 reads TGTGCCAGCAGCTCCCGCGCAGACAGGGAGGTTAACTATGGCTACACCTTC. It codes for CASSSRADREVNYGYTF.

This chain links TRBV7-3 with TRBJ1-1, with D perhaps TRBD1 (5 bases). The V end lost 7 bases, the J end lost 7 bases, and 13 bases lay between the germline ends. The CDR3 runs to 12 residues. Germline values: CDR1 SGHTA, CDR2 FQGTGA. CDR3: CASKGAGVEAFF. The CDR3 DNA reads TGTGCCAGCAAAGGGGCAGGAGTTGAAGCTTTCTTT.

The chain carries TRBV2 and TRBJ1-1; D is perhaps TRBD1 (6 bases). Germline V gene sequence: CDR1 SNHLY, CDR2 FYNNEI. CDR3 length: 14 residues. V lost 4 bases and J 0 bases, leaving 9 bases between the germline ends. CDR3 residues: CASSAGALNTEAFF. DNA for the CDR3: TGTGCCAGCAGTGCAGGGGCCTTGAACACTGAAGCTTTCTTT. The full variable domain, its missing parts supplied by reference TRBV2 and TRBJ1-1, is EPEVTQTPSHQVTQMGQEVILRCVPISNHLYFYWYRQILGQKVEFLVSFYNNEISEKSEIFDDQFSVERPDGSNFTLKIRSTKLEDSAMYFCASSAGALNTEAFFGQGTRLTVV.

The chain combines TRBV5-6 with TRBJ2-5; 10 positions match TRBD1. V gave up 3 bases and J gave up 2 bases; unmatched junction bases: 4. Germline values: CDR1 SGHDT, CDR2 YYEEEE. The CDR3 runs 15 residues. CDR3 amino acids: CASSSLDRGQETQYF. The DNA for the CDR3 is TGTGCCAGCAGCTCCTTGGACAGGGGGCAAGAGACCCAGTACTTC.